What follows are 12 T cell receptor beta chains derived from one specimen sequenced in a study of cytomegalovirus exposure and HLA in healthy donors. The PCR employed 60 Vbeta primers together with 13 Jbeta primers. The protocol was immunoSEQ multiplex PCR, while the TCRdb copy is restricted to in-frame clones and leaves out a portion. This table lists roughly 40,000 clones. Sequencing was carried out using PBMCs. Source of these receptors: a man aged 25 to 40 in good health and CMV-seronegative.

The chain couples TRBV6-1 to TRBJ2-1; D perhaps matches TRBD1 (6 bases). CDR1 and CDR2 from the germline V gene are MNHNS and SASEGT. V lost 1 base, J lost 0 bases, and 13 bases lay in between. CDR3 length: 17 amino acids. CDR3 region: CASSEDLDSLSYNEQFF. In DNA, the CDR3 is TGTGCCAGCAGTGAAGATCTGGACAGCCTCTCCTACAATGAGCAGTTCTTC.

The genes are TRBV29-1 and TRBJ2-7; 8 bases line up with TRBD1. V lost 6 bases to trimming and J lost 2 bases; unmatched junction nucleotides: 6. Per the germline V gene, CDR1 is SQVTM and CDR2 is ANQGSEA. The CDR3 consists of 13 residues. DNA for the CDR3: TGCAGCGTGACAGGGGTTTTGACCTACGAGCAGTACTTC. Translating gives CSVTGVLTYEQYF.

The chain employs TRBV6-5 and TRBJ1-2; possibly TRBD1 for D (5 bases). CDR1 and CDR2 (germline): MNHEY, SVGAGI. Trimming removed 6 bases at V and 3 bases at J, with 8 bases between. The CDR3 is 12 amino acids. The CDR3 region has the DNA TGTGCCAGCAGCAGGGATGACTATGGCTACACCTTC. Protein sequence: CASSRDDYGYTF.

The chain has TRBV29-1 and TRBJ2-7; the match to TRBD2 covers 8 bases. This CDR3 spans 16 amino acids. V shed 2 bases and J 0 bases; nucleotides not matched to a gene: 9. Germline CDR1 reads SQVTM; CDR2 reads ANQGSEA. CDR3 in amino acids: CSVETSGGFGSYEQYF. The CDR3 nucleotides are TGCAGCGTTGAAACTAGCGGAGGGTTCGGCTCCTACGAGCAGTACTTC.

V gene TRBV4-3 combines with J gene TRBJ2-4; 8 nucleotides agree with TRBD2. This CDR3 has 19 amino acids. Germline V lookup: CDR1 LGHNA, CDR2 YSLEER. With 0 bases clipped from V and 0 bases from J, the junction kept 10 bases outside the gene matches. The CDR3 here is CASSQDSGVGDLAKNIQYF. CDR3 coding DNA: TGCGCCAGCAGCCAAGATAGCGGGGTAGGAGATTTAGCCAAAAACATTCAGTACTTC.

The chain employs TRBV6-5 and TRBJ2-7, with 7 bases matching TRBD2. This CDR3 has 14 residues. The V gene's germline CDR1 is MNHEY and CDR2 SVGAGI. The junction had 5 bases not matched to a gene; V was cut back by 6 bases and J by 0 bases. CDR3 sequence (DNA): TGTGCCAGCAGAGCCTGGGACTACTCCTACGAGCAGTACTTC. Protein: CASRAWDYSYEQYF.

The chain carries TRBV30 and TRBJ1-5; tentatively, D is TRBD1 (6 bases). Trimming removed 1 base at V and 6 bases at J, with 19 bases between. This CDR3 is built from 16 residues. Germline V gives CDR1 GTSNPN, CDR2 SVGIG (reference sequence). Here the CDR3 reads CAWSAAGDKGRQPQHF. CDR3 coding DNA: TGTGCCTGGAGTGCCGCAGGGGACAAGGGCCGTCAGCCCCAGCATTTT.

The chain combines TRBV14 with TRBJ2-3; 7 positions agree with TRBD2. Germline V lookup: CDR1 SGHDN, CDR2 FVKESK. V dropped 2 bases and J dropped 3; count of bases not matched to a gene: 2. This CDR3 has 14 amino acids. CDR3 DNA sequence: TGTGCCAGCAGCCAACTAGCGGTAACAGATACGCAGTATTTT. It translates to CASSQLAVTDTQYF.

The gene calls are TRBV6-6 and TRBJ1-5; TRBD1 agrees at 9 bases. Trimming took 5 bases from V and 5 from J; bases not matched to a gene: 4. The CDR3 has 14 amino acids. Germline CDR1 reads MNHNY; CDR2 reads SVGAGI (reference sequence). CDR3 nucleotide sequence: TGTGCCAGCAGTAGGGACAGGGAGGATCAGCCCCAGCATTTT. Translation gives CASSRDREDQPQHF.

This chain uses TRBV30 with TRBJ2-7; TRBD1 aligns across 8 bases. The germline gives CDR1 GTSNPN, CDR2 SVGIG (reference sequence). CDR3 length: 12 residues. The ends lost 4 bases at V and 3 bases at J; junction bases unmatched: 2. The CDR3 protein is CAWTGGGYEQYF. CDR3 DNA sequence: TGTGCCTGGACAGGGGGCGGCTACGAGCAGTACTTC.

The V call is TRBV5-8, the J call TRBJ2-7; TRBD1 matches 8 bases. Trimming at V came to 4 bases and at J to 3 bases, leaving 15 bases not matched to a gene. Per the germline V gene, CDR1 is SGHTS and CDR2 is YDEGEE. The CDR3 is 17 residues long. The CDR3 reads CASSPLILTGAFYEQYF. DNA for the CDR3: TGTGCCAGCAGCCCATTAATACTGACAGGGGCCTTCTACGAGCAGTACTTC.

The chain is built from TRBV7-2 and TRBJ1-2; tentative D call: TRBD1 (6 bases). Trimming left V 4 bases short and J 4 bases short, with 13 bases between. There are 14 residues in the CDR3. Germline V CDR1 and CDR2: SGHTA, FQGNSA. The CDR3: CASSWQQGSYGYTF. The CDR3 DNA sequence: TGTGCCAGCAGCTGGCAACAGGGAAGCTATGGCTACACCTTC.